In its sample, the clone carrying this TCR beta chain was seen a few times. Antigen unknown. TCRdb fed the 5' RACE reads into MiXCR, producing one record per CDR3 protein. The sample gives about 300,000 distinct CDR3 sequences, 7.5% to 9.5% of which show up once; about 3.7% is in the top ten. This CDR3 spans 15 amino acids. CDR1 ENHRY and CDR2 SYGVKD come from the germline V gene. V shed 0 bases and J shed 7 bases, with 10 bases lying between them. This entry is derived from a study of T cells after yellow fever vaccination. Study conclusions and caveats: Contaminating bulk clonotypes could be abundant in FACS-sorted repertoires. Reappearance after the booster was seen for most primary-vaccination clones, at 95% to 97% CD4 and around 90% CD8.

The TCR originated in a man between 18 and 29 years old who received the YFV17D yellow fever vaccine. The chain carries TRBV10-3 and TRBJ1-6; D is perhaps TRBD1 (6 bases). The sample here was CD4+ T cells sorted from PBMCs, taken 5 days after the yellow fever booster vaccination. CDR3 bases: TGTGCCATCAGTGAGTCGCGGCAGGGGAATTCACCCCTCCACTTT. Its translation is CAISESRQGNSPLHF.